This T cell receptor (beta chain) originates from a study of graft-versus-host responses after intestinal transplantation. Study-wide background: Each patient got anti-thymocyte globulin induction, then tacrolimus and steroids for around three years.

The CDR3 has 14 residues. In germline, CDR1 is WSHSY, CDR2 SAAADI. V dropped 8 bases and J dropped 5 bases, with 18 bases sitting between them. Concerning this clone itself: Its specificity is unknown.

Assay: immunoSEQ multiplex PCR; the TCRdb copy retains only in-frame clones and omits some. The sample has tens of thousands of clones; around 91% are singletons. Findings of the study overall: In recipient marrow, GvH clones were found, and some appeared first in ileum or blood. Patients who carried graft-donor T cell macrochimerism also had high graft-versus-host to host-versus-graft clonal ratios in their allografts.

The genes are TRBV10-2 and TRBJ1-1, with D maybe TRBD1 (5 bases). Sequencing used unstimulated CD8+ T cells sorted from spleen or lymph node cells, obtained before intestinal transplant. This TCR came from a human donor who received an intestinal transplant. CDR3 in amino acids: CASLGDQGLTEAFF. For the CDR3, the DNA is TGCGCCAGCTTAGGCGATCAGGGACTTACTGAAGCTTTCTTT.